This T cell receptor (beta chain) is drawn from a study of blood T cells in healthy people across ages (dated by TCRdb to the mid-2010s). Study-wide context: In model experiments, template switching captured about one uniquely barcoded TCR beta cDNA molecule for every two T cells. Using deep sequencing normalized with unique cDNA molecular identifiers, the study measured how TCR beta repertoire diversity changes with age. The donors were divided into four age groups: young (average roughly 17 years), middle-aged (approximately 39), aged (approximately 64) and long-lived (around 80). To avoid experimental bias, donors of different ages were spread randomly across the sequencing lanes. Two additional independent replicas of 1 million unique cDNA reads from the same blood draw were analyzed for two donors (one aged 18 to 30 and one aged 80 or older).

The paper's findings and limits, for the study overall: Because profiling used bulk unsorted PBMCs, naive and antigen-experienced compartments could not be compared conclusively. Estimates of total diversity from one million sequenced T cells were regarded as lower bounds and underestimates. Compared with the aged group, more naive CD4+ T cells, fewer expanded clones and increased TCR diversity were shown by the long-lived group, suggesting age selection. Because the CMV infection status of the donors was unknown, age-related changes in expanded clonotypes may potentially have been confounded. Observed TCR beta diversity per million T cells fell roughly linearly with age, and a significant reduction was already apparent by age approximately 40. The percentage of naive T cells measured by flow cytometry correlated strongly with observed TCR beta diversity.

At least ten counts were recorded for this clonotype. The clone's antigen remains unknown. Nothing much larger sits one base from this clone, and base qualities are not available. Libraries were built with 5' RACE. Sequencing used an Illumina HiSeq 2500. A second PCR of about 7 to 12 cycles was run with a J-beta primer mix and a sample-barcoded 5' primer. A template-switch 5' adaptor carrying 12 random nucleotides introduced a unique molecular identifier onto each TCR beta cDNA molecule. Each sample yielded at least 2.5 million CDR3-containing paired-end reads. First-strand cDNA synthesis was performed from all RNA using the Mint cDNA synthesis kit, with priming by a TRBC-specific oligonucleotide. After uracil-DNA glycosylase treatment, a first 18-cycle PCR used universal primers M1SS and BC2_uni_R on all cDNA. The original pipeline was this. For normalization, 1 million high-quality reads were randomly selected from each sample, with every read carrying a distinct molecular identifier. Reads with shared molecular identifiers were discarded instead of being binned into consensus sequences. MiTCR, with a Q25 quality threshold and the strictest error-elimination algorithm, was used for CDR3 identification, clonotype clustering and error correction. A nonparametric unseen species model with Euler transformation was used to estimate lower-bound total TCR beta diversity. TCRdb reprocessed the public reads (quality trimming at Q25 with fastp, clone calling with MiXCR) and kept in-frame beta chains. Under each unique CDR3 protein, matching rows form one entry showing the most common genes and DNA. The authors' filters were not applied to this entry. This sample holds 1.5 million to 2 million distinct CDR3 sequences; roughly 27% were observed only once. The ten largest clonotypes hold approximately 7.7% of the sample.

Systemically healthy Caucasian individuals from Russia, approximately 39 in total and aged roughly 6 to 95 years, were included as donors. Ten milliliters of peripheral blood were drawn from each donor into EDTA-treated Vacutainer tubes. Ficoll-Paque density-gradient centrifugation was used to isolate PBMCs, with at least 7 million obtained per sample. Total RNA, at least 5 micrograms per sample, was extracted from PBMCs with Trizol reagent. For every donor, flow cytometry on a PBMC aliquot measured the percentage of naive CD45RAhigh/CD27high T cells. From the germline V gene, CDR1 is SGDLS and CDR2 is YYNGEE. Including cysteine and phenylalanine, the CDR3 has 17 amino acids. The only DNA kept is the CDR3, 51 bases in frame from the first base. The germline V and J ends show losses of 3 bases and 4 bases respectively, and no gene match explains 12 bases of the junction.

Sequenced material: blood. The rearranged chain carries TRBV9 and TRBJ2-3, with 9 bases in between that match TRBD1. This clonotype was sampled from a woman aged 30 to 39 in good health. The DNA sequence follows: TGTGCCAGCAGCGCTACCGGAACAGGGGGCGCAGCAGATACGCAGTATTTT. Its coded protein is CASSATGTGGAADTQYF. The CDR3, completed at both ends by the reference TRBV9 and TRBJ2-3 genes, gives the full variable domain DSGVTQTPKHLITATGQRVTLRCSPRSGDLSVYWYQQSLDQGLQFLIQYYNGEERAKGNILERFSAQQFPDLHSELNLSSLELGDSALYFCASSATGTGGAADTQYFGPGTRLTVL.